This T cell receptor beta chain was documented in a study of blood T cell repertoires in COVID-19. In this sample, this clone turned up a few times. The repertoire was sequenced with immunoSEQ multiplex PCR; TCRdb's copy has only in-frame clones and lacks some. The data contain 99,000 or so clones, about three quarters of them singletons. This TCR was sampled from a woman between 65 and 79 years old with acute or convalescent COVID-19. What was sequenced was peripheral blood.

The CDR3 sequence is CASYDRRSGNTIYF. Written as DNA, the CDR3 is TGTGCCAGTTACGACAGGCGGTCTGGAAACACCATATATTTT. The chain couples TRBV19 to TRBJ1-3, with a weak D call TRBD1 (6 bases). V was shortened by 8 bases and J by 1 base, with 12 bases between the two germline ends. CDR1 is LNHDA, CDR2 SQIVND, per germline (reference sequence). The length of the CDR3 is 14 residues.